The subject of this entry is one TCR beta chain. Its antigen target is currently unknown. Qualities for individual bases were not recorded, and no much larger clone is one base off. Library prep was done by the immunoSEQ multiplex PCR assay. In TCRdb, the immuneACCESS table is reduced to in-frame sequences with V and J assigned. These tables do not hold every clone; where another copy was compared, an unresolved V gene accounts for under half, and the others remain unexplained. This sample is represented by 70,000 to 95,000 clones; about four fifths of them were singletons. The ten most abundant clones make up about 14% of the sample. V ends up 2 bases short and J 7 bases short, with an unmatched junction base count of 4. Via the germline V gene, CDR1 is MDHEN and CDR2 SYDVKM. From the cysteine up to the phenylalanine, the CDR3 has a length of 13 residues. The only DNA kept is the CDR3, 39 bases in frame from the first base.

This sample stems from a study of radiotherapy plus CTLA-4 blockade in lung cancer (dated by TCRdb to the late 2010s). Context from the whole study: Objective responses occurred in roughly 19% of enrolled patients, and 25% to 40% achieved disease control.

The study at large found these results: TCR clones derived from tumors expanded in peripheral blood after treatment with radiotherapy and ipilimumab. The strongest predictors of response were reported to be early dynamic shifts in blood T cell clones along with a rise in serum interferon-beta following radiation.

In this study, focal radiation therapy paired with CTLA-4 blockade (ipilimumab) was tested in patients who had chemo-refractory metastatic non-small-cell lung cancer. Recombination joined TRBV28 with TRBJ2-7, with TRBD1 identical over 8 junction bases. This TCR came from a human donor with non-small cell lung cancer that progressed on radiotherapy plus ipilimumab. The sample was peripheral blood, taken from a patient treated with radiotherapy plus ipilimumab. The CDR3 protein: CASSLQGADEQYF. The DNA is TGTGCCAGCAGTTTACAGGGGGCGGATGAGCAGTACTTC.